The 5 T cell receptor beta chains below all came from one sample that was sequenced in a study of blood T cell repertoires in COVID-19. Using immunoSEQ multiplex PCR, the repertoire was profiled, and TCRdb retains in-frame clones only, with some absent. The sample carries 50,000 or so clones, about 83% recorded once. Sequencing was done on a sample of peripheral blood. These receptors all come from a man aged 40-50 years with acute or convalescent COVID-19.

This clone was seen just once. This sequence joins TRBV5-1 and TRBJ1-4; D is unclear. V was trimmed by 0 bases and J by 0 bases, leaving 9 bases between them. The CDR3 covers 16 residues. Germline V gives CDR1 SGHRS, CDR2 YFSETQ. The CDR3 sequence is CASSLAGRATNEKLFF. DNA of the CDR3: TGCGCCAGCAGCTTGGCCGGGAGGGCAACTAATGAAAAACTGTTTTTT.

This chain uses TRBV25-1 with TRBJ1-5; perhaps TRBD1 as D (5 bases). Germline CDR1 and CDR2: MGHDK and SYGVNS. V gave up 4 bases and J gave up 1 base, with 11 bases separating them. The CDR3 has 15 residues. CDR3 loop: CASSADTLSNQPQHF. In DNA, the CDR3 is TGTGCCAGCAGTGCGGACACGTTGAGCAATCAGCCCCAGCATTTT.

V gene TRBV11-2 combines with J gene TRBJ2-2; perhaps TRBD2 as D (6 bases). V lost 0 bases and J 4 bases, leaving 9 bases between the germline ends. The CDR3 spans 15 residues. Per the germline V gene, CDR1 is SGHAT and CDR2 is FQNNGV. CDR3 nucleotides: TGTGCCAGCAGCTTAGATAGGAGGGGCACCGGGGAGCTGTTTTTT. Translated: CASSLDRRGTGELFF.

This clone was picked up a small number of times. The J gene is TRBJ2-7, the V gene TRBV15; 7 bases align to TRBD2. The CDR3 covers 15 residues. Germline CDR1 reads LNHNV; CDR2 reads YYDKDF (reference sequence). Trimming at V came to 3 bases and at J to 7 bases, leaving 12 bases not matched to a gene. DNA of the CDR3: TGTGCCACCAGCAGGGGCCGGCGGGAGCTCGGGGAGCAGTACTTC. Protein product: CATSRGRRELGEQYF.

The chain links TRBV3-1 (or the pseudogene TRBV3-2) to TRBJ1-5; the D is unclear. CDR3 length: 13 residues. Germline V gene lookup returns CDR1 LGHDT and CDR2 YNNKEL (reference sequence). V lost 2 bases to trimming and J lost 7 bases, with 9 bases between them. CDR3 loop: CASSQTRRQPQHF. DNA of the CDR3: TGTGCCAGCAGCCAAACCCGCCGGCAGCCCCAGCATTTT.